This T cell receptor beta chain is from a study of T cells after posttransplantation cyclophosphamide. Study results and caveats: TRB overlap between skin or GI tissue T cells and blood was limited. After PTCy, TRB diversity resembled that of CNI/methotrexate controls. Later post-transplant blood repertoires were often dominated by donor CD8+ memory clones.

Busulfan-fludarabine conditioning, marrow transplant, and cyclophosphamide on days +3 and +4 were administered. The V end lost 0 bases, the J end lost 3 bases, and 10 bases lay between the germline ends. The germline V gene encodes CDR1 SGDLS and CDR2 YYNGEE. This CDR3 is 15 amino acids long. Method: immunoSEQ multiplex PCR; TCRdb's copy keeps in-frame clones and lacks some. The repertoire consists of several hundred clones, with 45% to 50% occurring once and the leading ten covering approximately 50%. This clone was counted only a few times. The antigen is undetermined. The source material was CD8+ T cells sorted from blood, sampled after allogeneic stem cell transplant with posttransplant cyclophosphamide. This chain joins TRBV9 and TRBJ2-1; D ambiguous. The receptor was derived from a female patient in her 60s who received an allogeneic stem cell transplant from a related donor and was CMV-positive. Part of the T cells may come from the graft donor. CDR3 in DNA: TGTGCCAGCAGCGTAGACGAGTTTGGCTACAATGAGCAGTTCTTC. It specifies CASSVDEFGYNEQFF.